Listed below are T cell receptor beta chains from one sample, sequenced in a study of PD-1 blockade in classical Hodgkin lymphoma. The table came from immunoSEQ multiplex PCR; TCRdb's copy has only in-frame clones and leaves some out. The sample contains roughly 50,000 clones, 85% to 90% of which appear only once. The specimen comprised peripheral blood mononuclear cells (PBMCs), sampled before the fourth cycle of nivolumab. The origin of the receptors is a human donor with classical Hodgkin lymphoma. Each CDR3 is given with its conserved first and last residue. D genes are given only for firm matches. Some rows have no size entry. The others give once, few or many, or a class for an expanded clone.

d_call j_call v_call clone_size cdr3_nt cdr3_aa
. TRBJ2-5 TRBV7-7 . TGTGCTAGCAGCCGCGGGGTAACGCTAGAGACCCAGTACTTC CASSRGVTLETQYF
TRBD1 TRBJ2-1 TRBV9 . TGTGCCAGCAGCCCATCCCCGGGACAGGGCTACAATGAGCAGTTCTTC CASSPSPGQGYNEQFF
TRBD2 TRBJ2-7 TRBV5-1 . TGCGCCAGCAGCTTGAGGCGGGAGGGCTCCTACGAGCAGTACTTC CASSLRREGSYEQYF
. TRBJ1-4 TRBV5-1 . TGCGCCAGCAGCTTGAACGTATGGGCAACTAATGAAAAACTGTTTTTT CASSLNVWATNEKLFF
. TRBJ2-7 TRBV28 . TGTGCCAGCAGCCCCGGGACGGTGTACGAGCAGTACTTC CASSPGTVYEQYF
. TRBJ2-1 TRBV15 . TGTGCCACCAGCATCACTAGGACAGCAAGCTCCTACAATGAGCAGTTCTTC CATSITRTASSYNEQFF
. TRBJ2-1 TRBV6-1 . TGTGCCAGCAGTGAGCAACGGGGTGTTTACAATGAGCAGTTCTTC CASSEQRGVYNEQFF
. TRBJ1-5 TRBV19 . TGTGCCAGTAGTATAGATTCGGGGGTGCAGCAGCCCCAGCATTTT CASSIDSGVQQPQHF
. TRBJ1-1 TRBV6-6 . TGTGCCAGCAGGGGGACAACGCCAGCTCTACGGGCTTTCTTT CASRGTTPALRAFF
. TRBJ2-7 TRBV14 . TGTGCCAGCAGCCAACCGGGGGCGCAGTTCTACGAGCAGTACTTC CASSQPGAQFYEQYF
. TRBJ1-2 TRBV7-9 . TGTGCCAGCAGCCGACAGGCCCTGGGGACCTTC CASSRQALGTF
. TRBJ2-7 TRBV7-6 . TGTGCCAGCAGCTTAGCGTCCCCTAGATCCTACGAGCAGTACTTC CASSLASPRSYEQYF
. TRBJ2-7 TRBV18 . TGTGCCAGCTCACCGATTTTTCGTGTGGGCAGATCCTACGAGCAGTACTTC CASSPIFRVGRSYEQYF
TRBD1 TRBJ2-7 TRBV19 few TGTGCCAGTAGTATGGACGGGACAGGGGATGGCTCCTACGAGCAGTACTTC CASSMDGTGDGSYEQYF
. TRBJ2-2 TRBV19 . TGTGCCAGTAAACTTCGGGAGTCGGTCGGGGAGCTGTTTTTT CASKLRESVGELFF
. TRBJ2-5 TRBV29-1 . TGCAGCGTTGCGAGGGGCCAAGAGACCCAGTACTTC CSVARGQETQYF
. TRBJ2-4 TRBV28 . TGTGCCAGCAGTTTGGTAAGGGACATTCAGTACTTC CASSLVRDIQYF
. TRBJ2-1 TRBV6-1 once TGTGCCAGCAGTGAAGCTCACAATGAGCAGTTCTTC CASSEAHNEQFF
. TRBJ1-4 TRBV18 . TGTGCCAGCTCAGGCGGAGCAACTAATGAAAAACTGTTTTTT CASSGGATNEKLFF
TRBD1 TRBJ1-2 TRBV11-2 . TGTGCCAGCAGCACCGAACAGGGGATGAGTGGCTACACCTTC CASSTEQGMSGYTF
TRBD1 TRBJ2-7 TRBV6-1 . TGTGCCAGCAGTGATCACAGGACAGGGAAACCCTACGAGCAGTACTTC CASSDHRTGKPYEQYF
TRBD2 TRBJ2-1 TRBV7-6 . TGTGCCAGCAGTCTAGCGGAATCCTACAATGAGCAGTTCTTC CASSLAESYNEQFF
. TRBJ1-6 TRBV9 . TGTGCCAGCAGCGTAGATTGGGGGGGCCGGAATTCACCCCTCCACTTT CASSVDWGGRNSPLHF
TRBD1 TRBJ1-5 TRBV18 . TGTGCCAGCTCACTGGACAGGGAAAATCAGCCCCAGCATTTT CASSLDRENQPQHF
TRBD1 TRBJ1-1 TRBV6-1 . TGTGCCAGCAGTTCCCCCACGACAGGGGCCTTTGAAGCTTTCTTT CASSSPTTGAFEAFF
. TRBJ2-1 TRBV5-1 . TGCGCCAGCAGCTCCTCTAGGGGCGCGCAGTTCTTC CASSSSRGAQFF
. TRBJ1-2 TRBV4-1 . TGCGCCAGCAGCCAAGATCAACGGATTACCTACTATGGCTACACCTTC CASSQDQRITYYGYTF
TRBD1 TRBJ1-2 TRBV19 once TGTGCCAGTAGTAAAAGGACAGGGGTGGACTATGGCTACACCTTC CASSKRTGVDYGYTF
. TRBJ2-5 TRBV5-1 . TGCGCCAGCAGGCGTACAGGGCCCCAAGAGACCCAGTACTTC CASRRTGPQETQYF
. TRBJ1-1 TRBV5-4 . TGTGCCAGCAGCTTGGCAAACAGTGCAGATGAAGCTTTCTTT CASSLANSADEAFF
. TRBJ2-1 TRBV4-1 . TGCGCCAGCAGCCAAGTGGGGGCGGATGAGCAGTTCTTC CASSQVGADEQFF
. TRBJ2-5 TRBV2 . TGTGCCAGCAGTGTAATATCGGCCCAGTACTTC CASSVISAQYF
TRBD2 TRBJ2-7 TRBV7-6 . TGTGCCAGCAGCTTAGCGACGGGGGGAGCCTACGAGCAGTACTTC CASSLATGGAYEQYF
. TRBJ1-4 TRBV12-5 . TGTGCTAGTGGTTTACAGGTTGCAACTAATGAAAAACTGTTTTTT CASGLQVATNEKLFF
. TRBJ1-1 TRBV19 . TGTGCCAGTAGCGCCCCCCAGGGGTGGATGAACACTGAAGCTTTCTTT CASSAPQGWMNTEAFF
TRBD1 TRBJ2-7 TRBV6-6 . TGTGCCAGCAGTTATGGGGACAGCTCCTACGAGCAGTACTTC CASSYGDSSYEQYF
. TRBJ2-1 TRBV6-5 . TGTGCCAGCAGTTTAGGTAGCGGAAGCTACAATGAGCAGTTCTTC CASSLGSGSYNEQFF
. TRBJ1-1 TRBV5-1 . TGCGCCAGCAGCTTATTGGGACAAAGGCGGGAGAACACTGAAGCTTTCTTT CASSLLGQRRENTEAFF
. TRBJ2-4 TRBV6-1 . TGTGCCAGCAGTGAGACTCTCAAACAAGGTCGACTAGCCAAAAACATTCAGTACTTC CASSETLKQGRLAKNIQYF
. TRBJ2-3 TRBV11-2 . TGTGCCAGCAGCCCCCCAGGAGGGAGCACAGATACGCAGTATTTT CASSPPGGSTDTQYF
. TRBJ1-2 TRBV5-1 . TGCGCCAGCAGTATAGAGGACAGATCCACCCAATATGGCTACACCTTC CASSIEDRSTQYGYTF
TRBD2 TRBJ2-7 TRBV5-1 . TGCGCCAGCAGCTTGCCCCGAGATGCGGGAGGGGAGAAAGAGCAGTACTTC CASSLPRDAGGEKEQYF
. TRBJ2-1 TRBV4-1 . TGCGCCAGCAGCCAAGCGGGAAATGAGCAGTTCTTC CASSQAGNEQFF
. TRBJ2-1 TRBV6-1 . TGTGCCAGCAGCGGGGAGCAGTTCTTC CASSGEQFF
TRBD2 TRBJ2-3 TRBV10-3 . TGTGCCATCAGACCTATGACTAGCGGGAGCACAGATACGCAGTATTTT CAIRPMTSGSTDTQYF
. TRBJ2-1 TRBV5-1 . TGCGCCAGCAGGGGATCCTACAATGAGCAGTTCTTC CASRGSYNEQFF